This T cell receptor beta chain was sequenced during a study of cytomegalovirus exposure and HLA in healthy donors. Study findings and constraints: The study dropped some indistinguishable V segments, TRBV6-2 and TRBV6-3 among them.

Turning to this clone: Its matching antigen is unknown.

Primers included in the PCR were 60 Vbeta and 13 Jbeta primers. Here immunoSEQ multiplex PCR was the method, and the copy in TCRdb shows in-frame clones only, minus some. The sample yields approximately 110,000 clones, around 77% seen once. The CDR3 spans 15 residues. Trimming took 4 bases from V and 4 from J; bases not matched to a gene: 6. Per germline, CDR1 SGHNT and CDR2 YYREEE (reference sequence). The sample comprised PBMCs. This chain uses TRBV5-4 with TRBJ1-1, with 11 bases lining up with TRBD1. The source of this sequence is a woman in her thirties or forties in good health and CMV-seropositive. CDR3 bases: TGTGCCAGCAGCGATTCCGGACAGGGGGCCACTGAAGCTTTCTTT. Amino acid sequence: CASSDSGQGATEAFF.